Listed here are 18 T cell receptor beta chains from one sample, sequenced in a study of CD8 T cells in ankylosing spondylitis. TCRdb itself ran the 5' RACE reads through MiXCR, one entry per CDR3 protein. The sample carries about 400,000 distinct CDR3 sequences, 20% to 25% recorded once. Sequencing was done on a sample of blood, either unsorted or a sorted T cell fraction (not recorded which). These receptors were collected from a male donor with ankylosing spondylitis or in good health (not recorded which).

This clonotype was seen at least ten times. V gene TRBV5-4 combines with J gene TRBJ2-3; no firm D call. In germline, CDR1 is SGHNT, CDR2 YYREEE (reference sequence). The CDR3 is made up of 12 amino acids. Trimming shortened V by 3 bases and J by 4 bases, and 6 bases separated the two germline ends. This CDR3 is CASSSTADTQYF. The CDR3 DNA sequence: TGTGCCAGCAGCTCGACGGCAGATACGCAGTATTTT.

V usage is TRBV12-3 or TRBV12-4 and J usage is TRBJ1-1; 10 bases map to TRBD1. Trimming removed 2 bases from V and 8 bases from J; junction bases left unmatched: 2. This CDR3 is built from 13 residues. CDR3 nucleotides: TGTGCCAGCAGTTTACCGGGACAGGGGGAAGCTTTCTTT. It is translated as CASSLPGQGEAFF.

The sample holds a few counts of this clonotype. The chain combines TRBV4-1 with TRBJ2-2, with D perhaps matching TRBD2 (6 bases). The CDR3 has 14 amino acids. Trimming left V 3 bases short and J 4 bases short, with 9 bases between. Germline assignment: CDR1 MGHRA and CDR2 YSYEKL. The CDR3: CASSQGLRTGELFF. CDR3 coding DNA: TGCGCCAGCAGCCAGGGACTCCGCACCGGGGAGCTGTTTTTT.

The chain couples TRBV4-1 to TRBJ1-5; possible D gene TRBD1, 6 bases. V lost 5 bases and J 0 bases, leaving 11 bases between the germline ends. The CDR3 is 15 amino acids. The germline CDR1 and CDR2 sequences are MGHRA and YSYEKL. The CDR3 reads CASSWTDYSNQPQHF. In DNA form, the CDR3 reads TGCGCCAGCAGCTGGACAGATTATAGCAATCAGCCCCAGCATTTT.

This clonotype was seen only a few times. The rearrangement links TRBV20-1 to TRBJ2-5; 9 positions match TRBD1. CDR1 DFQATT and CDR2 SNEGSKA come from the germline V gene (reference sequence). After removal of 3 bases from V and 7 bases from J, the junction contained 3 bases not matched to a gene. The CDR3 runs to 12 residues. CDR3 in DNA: TGCAGTGCTAGTACGGGACAGGGGACCCAGTACTTC. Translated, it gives CSASTGQGTQYF.

For the CDR3, the DNA is TGTGCCTGGAGTGACTCGGGACTGGTGTTTCCGCAGTATTTT. The encoded protein is CAWSDSGLVFPQYF. The genes are TRBV30 and TRBJ2-3, with D possibly TRBD2 on 6 matching bases. Trimming removed 1 base at V and 10 bases at J, with 18 bases between. The CDR3 runs 14 residues. From germline, CDR1 is GTSNPN and CDR2 SVGIG (reference sequence).

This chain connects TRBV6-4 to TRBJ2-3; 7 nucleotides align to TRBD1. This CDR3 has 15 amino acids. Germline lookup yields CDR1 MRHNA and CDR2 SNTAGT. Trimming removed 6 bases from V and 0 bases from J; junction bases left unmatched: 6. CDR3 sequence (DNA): TGTGCCAGCAGGAGGGGGCACCATAGCACAGATACGCAGTATTTT. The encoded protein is CASRRGHHSTDTQYF.

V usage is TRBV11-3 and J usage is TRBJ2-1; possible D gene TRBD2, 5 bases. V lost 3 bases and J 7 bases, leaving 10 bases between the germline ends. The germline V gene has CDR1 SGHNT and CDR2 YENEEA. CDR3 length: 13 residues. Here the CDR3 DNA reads TGTGCCAGCAGCTTCCCGGGGTTAAATGAGCAGTTCTTC. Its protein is CASSFPGLNEQFF.

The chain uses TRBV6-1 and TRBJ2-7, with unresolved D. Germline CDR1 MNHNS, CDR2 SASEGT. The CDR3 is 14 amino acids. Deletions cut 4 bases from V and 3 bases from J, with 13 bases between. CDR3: CASSAAVGNYEQYF. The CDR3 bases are TGTGCCAGCAGTGCCGCGGTCGGAAACTACGAGCAGTACTTC.

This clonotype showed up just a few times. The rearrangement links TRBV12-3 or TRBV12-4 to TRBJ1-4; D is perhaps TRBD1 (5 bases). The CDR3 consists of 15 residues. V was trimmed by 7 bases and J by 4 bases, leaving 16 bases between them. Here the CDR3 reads CASTVAGSGNEKLFF. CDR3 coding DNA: TGTGCCAGCACCGTAGCAGGGTCTGGTAATGAAAAACTGTTTTTT.

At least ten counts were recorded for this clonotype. The CDR3 protein is CASSPEGGDTGELFF. CDR3 nucleotides: TGTGCCAGCAGTCCCGAGGGGGGCGACACCGGGGAGCTGTTTTTT. The J gene is TRBJ2-2, the V gene TRBV12-3 or TRBV12-4; D possibly matches TRBD1 or TRBD2 (6 bases each). Trimming pared 5 bases from V and 3 bases from J, leaving 13 bases between. The CDR3 sequence is 15 residues long.

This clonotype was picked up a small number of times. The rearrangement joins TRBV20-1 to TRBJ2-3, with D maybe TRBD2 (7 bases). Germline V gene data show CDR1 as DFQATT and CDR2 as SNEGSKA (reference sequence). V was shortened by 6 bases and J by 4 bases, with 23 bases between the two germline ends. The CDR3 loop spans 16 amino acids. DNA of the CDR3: TGCAGTGCGGAAGGGAGGGGGGGGCAGGGGCCAGATACGCAGTATTTT. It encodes CSAEGRGGQGPDTQYF.

The CDR3 spells CASSWEYSTYTDTQYF. The CDR3 DNA follows: TGTGCCAGCAGCTGGGAATATTCTACTTACACAGATACGCAGTATTTT. The gene calls are TRBV7-3 and TRBJ2-3; no firm D call. The V gene lost 4 bases and the J gene lost 2 bases, with 16 bases spanning the gap. This CDR3 spans 16 amino acids. Germline V gene lookup returns CDR1 SGHTA and CDR2 FQGTGA.

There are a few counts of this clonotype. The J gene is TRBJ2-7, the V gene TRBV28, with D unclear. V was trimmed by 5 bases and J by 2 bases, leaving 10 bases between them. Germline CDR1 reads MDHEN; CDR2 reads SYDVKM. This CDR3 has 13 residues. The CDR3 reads CASSPLSPYEQYF. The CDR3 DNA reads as TGTGCCAGCAGTCCACTCTCCCCCTACGAGCAGTACTTC.

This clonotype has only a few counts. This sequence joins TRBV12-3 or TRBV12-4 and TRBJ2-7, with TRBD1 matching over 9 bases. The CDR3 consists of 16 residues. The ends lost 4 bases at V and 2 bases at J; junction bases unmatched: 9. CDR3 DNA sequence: TGTGCCAGCAGTTCTAGGGGGACAGGGTCGGCCTACGAGCAGTACTTC. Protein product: CASSSRGTGSAYEQYF.

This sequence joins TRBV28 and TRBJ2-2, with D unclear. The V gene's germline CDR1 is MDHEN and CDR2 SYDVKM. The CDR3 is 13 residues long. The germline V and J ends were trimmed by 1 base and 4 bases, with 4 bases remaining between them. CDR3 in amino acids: CASSLFLTGELFF. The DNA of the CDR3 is TGTGCCAGCAGTTTATTCCTCACCGGGGAGCTGTTTTTT.

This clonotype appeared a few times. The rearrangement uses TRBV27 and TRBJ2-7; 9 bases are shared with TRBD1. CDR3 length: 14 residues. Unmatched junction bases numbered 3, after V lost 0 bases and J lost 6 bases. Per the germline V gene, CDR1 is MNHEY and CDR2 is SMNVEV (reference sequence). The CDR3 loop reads CASSLSTDRGEQYF. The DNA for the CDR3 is TGTGCCAGCAGTTTATCTACGGACAGGGGCGAGCAGTACTTC.

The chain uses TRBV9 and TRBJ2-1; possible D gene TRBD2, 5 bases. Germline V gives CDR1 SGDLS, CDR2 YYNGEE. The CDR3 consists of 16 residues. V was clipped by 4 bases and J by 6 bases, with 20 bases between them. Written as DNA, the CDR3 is TGTGCCAGCAGCCCCGCCTCGACCTGGACTCTCAATGAGCAGTTCTTC. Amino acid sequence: CASSPASTWTLNEQFF.